This T cell receptor beta chain appears in the sequencing data of a study of somatic mutations in cytotoxic T cells in rheumatoid arthritis. Only in-frame clones appear in the TCRdb table, and some are missing; sequencing was by immunoSEQ multiplex PCR. The sample contains some 30,000 clones, approximately 86% of which appear only once. Isolation of CD4+ and CD8+ cells used positive magnetic bead selection, with purity checked by flow cytometry. Germline values: CDR1 SEHNR, CDR2 FQNEAQ (reference sequence). The CDR3 loop spans 14 amino acids. Trimming took off 5 bases at V and 2 bases at J, with 13 bases between the two ends.

The sequenced sample consisted of CD8+ T cells sorted from blood. The chain carries TRBV7-9 and TRBJ2-7, with a weak D call TRBD2 (5 bases). The clonotype comes from an adult with rheumatoid arthritis. CDR3 nucleotide sequence: TGTGCCAGCAGCCTGGCAACAGCGGCCTACGAGCAGTACTTC. This encodes CASSLATAAYEQYF. The full variable domain, rest sourced from reference TRBV7-9 and TRBJ2-7, is DTGVSQNPRHKITKRGQNVTFRCDPISEHNRLYWYRQTLGQGPEFLTYFQNEAQLEKSRLLSDRFSAERPKGSFSTLEIQRTEQGDSAMYLCASSLATAAYEQYFGPGTRLTVT.